This T cell receptor beta chain was found in a study of T cell responses to AZD1222 COVID-19 vaccine (dated by TCRdb to 2020 to 2022). Regarding the study in general: AZD1222 recipients with second doses at about 4 weeks or about 12 weeks were pooled, because spike-specific TCR depth and breadth did not differ between schedules. TCR sequencing covered roughly 230 trial participants: 200 to 210 given two doses of AZD1222 and about 26 given two doses of MenACWY control vaccine. Trial participants were enrolled by age into 18-55, 56-69 and 70-plus year subgroups, with roughly 150, 30 and 60 TCR-sequenced participants respectively. What the research found in general, with its limitations: Vaccine-associated CD4 TCRs spanned the whole spike protein, with dominant responses in regions 160-218 and 743-854. Spike-specific TCR breadth and depth rose significantly after two AZD1222 doses compared with day 0 and with MenACWY recipients. Participants were mostly white British and included more females than males, and it was suggested by the authors that clonal diversity may have been underestimated. Because no day 14 peak-response samples were available, the repertoires could be characterized only after the peak T cell response. Conclusions about previously exposed vaccinees were limited because only a handful of AZD1222 recipients were SARS-CoV-2 seropositive at baseline. The 56-69-year group was small, and its depth increase did not reach significance, likely because of low power. Epitopes outside the regions mutated in the B.1.351 and B.1.1.7 variants were reportedly recognized by nearly half of the unique spike-specific TCRs.

For CDR1 and CDR2, the germline V gene lists LGHNA and YSLEER. A distance of 7 bases separates the germline ends of V and J, which lose 0 bases and 10 bases respectively. The CDR3 goes from the cysteine to the phenylalanine over 13 residues. The read is trimmed to its CDR3 DNA, 39 bases read in frame from base 1. The time point label corresponds to: baseline before first vaccination. Vaccinee samples came from UK trials COV001 and COV002, including a single-blind randomized controlled phase 2/3 trial of AZD1222 (ChAdOx1 nCoV-19) in healthy adults. Trial participant PBMC samples were collected at day 0 and day 28 after the second dose for TCRbeta chain sequencing. The CDR3 regions of human TCRbeta chains were subjected to immunosequencing. The source study handled its data this way. TCRs in the repertoires were matched against a reference library of SARS-CoV-2-specific TCRs that had been generated with the MIRA antigen-specificity platform. Breadth meant the fraction of unique TCRs that were SARS-CoV-2-associated, whereas depth meant the fraction of total T cells that were SARS-CoV-2-associated. Using the MIRA data, every spike-specific TCR was mapped to the spike region that the TCR reacted to and assigned to either a CD4 or a CD8 class. Log10-transformed breadth and depth values were compared by one-way ANOVA with Sidak's multiple comparisons tests. Imported from immuneACCESS, the table was reduced by TCRdb to in-frame sequences with V and J called. These copies leave out some clones; in studies compared against another copy, an unresolved V gene accounts for under half, and the cause of the remainder is not known. V and J calls plus clone size are reproduced from that table; the DNA served to infer D and trimming. Counted in this sample were 150,000 to 180,000 clones; roughly 90% of them appeared once. Around 3.2% of the sample is in the top ten clones.

For this clone: Its binding antigen is unknown. No clone much larger than this one lies a single base away; base qualities are absent.

This sequence was found in an adult in good health. This chain joins TRBV4-3 to TRBJ1-6; no D gene can be assigned with confidence. This material consisted of peripheral blood, taken on day 0 of AZD1222 vaccination. This receptor has the CDR3 CASSQDLSSPLHF. The DNA sequence is as follows: TGCGCCAGCAGCCAAGATCTTAGCTCACCCCTCCACTTT.